The clone carrying this T cell receptor (beta chain) was counted many times. Antigen specificity is unknown. These data are taken from a study of T-cell reconstitution after alpha-beta-depleted transplantation in children. A TCRbeta library incorporating unique molecular identifiers was prepared. In TCRdb, the PCR reads were re-called with MiXCR into one record per CDR3 protein. The sample records about 300,000 distinct CDR3 sequences, around 9.1% being singletons. Germline CDR1 and CDR2: LGHDT and YNNKEL (reference sequence). The CDR3 totals 21 residues. V trimming: 0 bases; J trimming: 6 bases; junction bases outside the gene matches: 13. Study results and caveats: Reportedly, roughly two months post-transplant, alpha-beta T cells arose from several hundred expanded graft clones. From newly produced T cells came most of the T-cell counts and diversity one year after transplant. Surviving recipient T cells and thymic progenitors produced the high day-60 TCRbeta diversity seen in some patients.

The gene calls are TRBV3-1 and TRBJ2-2; the match to TRBD2 covers 16 bases. Sequenced material: PBMCs, taken before TCRalphabeta/CD19-depleted stem cell transplant. The origin of this receptor is a boy younger than two with acute myeloid leukemia, due to receive a stem cell transplant. The CDR3 sequence is CASSQDEGLAGGPSGAGELFF. CDR3 sequence (DNA): TGTGCCAGCAGCCAAGATGAGGGACTAGCGGGAGGGCCGTCAGGTGCCGGGGAGCTGTTTTTT.